Below are 28 T cell receptor beta chains sequenced from a single sample in a study of early T cells in non-severe SARS-CoV-2 infection. TCRdb re-analysed the 5' RACE reads in MiXCR, keeping a single row per CDR3 protein. Here the sample spans tens of thousands of distinct CDR3 sequences, less than 15% being singletons. Sequences were derived from whole blood, sampled at baseline. These receptors originate from an adult who was a healthcare worker with PCR-confirmed SARS-CoV-2 infection or an uninfected control (not recorded which).

The V and J genes are TRBV7-2 and TRBJ2-3; 8 bases map to TRBD2. Germline CDR1 reads SGHTA; CDR2 reads FQGNSA. The J segment lost 0 bases and the V segment lost 5 bases, leaving 7 bases of the junction unmatched. This CDR3 comprises 16 residues. The DNA for the CDR3 is TGTGCCAGCAGCCGCGGCTCTAGCGGGAGCACAGATACGCAGTATTTT. It yields the protein CASSRGSSGSTDTQYF.

This clonotype has just one count. The chain couples TRBV20-1 to TRBJ2-7; D remains ambiguous. CDR3 size: 13 residues. Trimming pared 3 bases from V and 3 bases from J, leaving 12 bases between. CDR1 DFQATT and CDR2 SNEGSKA come from the germline V gene (reference sequence). Here the CDR3 reads CSARQEYYYEQYF. The CDR3 coding sequence is TGCAGTGCTAGGCAGGAGTACTACTACGAGCAGTACTTC.

This clonotype has a count of ten or more. V is TRBV28 and J is TRBJ2-1; D is perhaps TRBD1 (6 bases). Germline V gene lookup returns CDR1 MDHEN and CDR2 SYDVKM. The CDR3 is 13 residues long. With 2 bases removed from V and 4 bases from J, the gap between germline ends came to 6 bases. CDR3 nucleotide sequence: TGTGCCAGCAGTTTAGGACAGTACAATGAGCAGTTCTTC. Its translation is CASSLGQYNEQFF.

The J gene is TRBJ2-3, the V gene TRBV20-1; 11 positions agree with TRBD2. Germline V CDR1 and CDR2: DFQATT, SNEGSKA (reference sequence). The CDR3 has 14 amino acids. Trimming cost V 6 bases and J 2 bases; bases outside gene matches: 4. In DNA form, the CDR3 reads TGCAGTGCATCGACTAGCGGGAACACAGATACGCAGTATTTT. The encoded protein is CSASTSGNTDTQYF.

This clonotype has a handful of counts. V gene TRBV27 combines with J gene TRBJ2-7, with a weak D call TRBD1 (6 bases). The V gene's germline CDR1 is MNHEY and CDR2 SMNVEV (reference sequence). The CDR3 covers 14 residues. Trimming stripped 6 bases from V and 3 bases from J, with 15 bases between. The CDR3 loop is CASRLQGVVYEQYF. CDR3 nucleotide sequence: TGTGCCAGCAGATTACAGGGTGTGGTCTACGAGCAGTACTTC.

This clonotype was seen only a few times. This chain joins TRBV15 and TRBJ1-6, with D unresolved. Germline CDR1 is LNHNV and CDR2 is YYDKDF (reference sequence). With 0 bases removed from V and 5 bases from J, the gap between germline ends came to 5 bases. This CDR3 is built from 14 residues. For the CDR3, the DNA is TGTGCCACCAGCAGAGACGGGAATAATTCACCCCTCCACTTT. Translating it yields CATSRDGNNSPLHF.

The V and J genes are TRBV5-1 and TRBJ2-1; D is possibly TRBD1 (5 bases). V was cut by 0 bases and J by 9 bases, with 7 bases left in between. Looked up from germline, CDR1 is SGHRS and CDR2 is YFSETQ. The CDR3 is 12 residues long. CDR3 nucleotide sequence: TGCGCCAGCAGCTTGGGACAGAGTGAGCAGTTCTTC. It codes for CASSLGQSEQFF.

This clonotype has a handful of counts. The rearrangement uses TRBV7-9 and TRBJ2-2; D remains ambiguous. The ends were cut back, 4 bases at V and 0 bases at J, with 6 bases in the middle. The CDR3 consists of 14 residues. CDR1 and CDR2 from the germline V gene are SEHNR and FQNEAQ (reference sequence). The CDR3 region has the DNA TGTGCCAGCAGCTCAGTTTCGAACACCGGGGAGCTGTTTTTT. Translated: CASSSVSNTGELFF.

This clonotype was observed many times. The J gene is TRBJ2-2, the V gene TRBV7-3; D is uncertain. V lost 8 bases, J lost 5 bases, and 12 bases lay in between. Germline CDR1 is SGHTA and CDR2 is FQGTGA. This CDR3 has 13 amino acids. The CDR3 DNA sequence: TGTGCCAGCGGCCGAAGCCCTACCGGGGAGCTGTTTTTT. Translated: CASGRSPTGELFF.

The gene calls are TRBV10-3 and TRBJ1-4, with D tentatively TRBD1 (6 bases). CDR1 and CDR2 from the germline V gene are ENHRY and SYGVKD. The CDR3 consists of 13 residues. V lost 2 bases and J 8 bases, leaving 9 bases between the germline ends. CDR3 sequence: CAISEGGAEKLFF. The CDR3 DNA is TGTGCCATCAGTGAGGGGGGCGCGGAAAAACTGTTTTTT.

There are many counts of this clonotype. As DNA, the CDR3 is TGTGCCAGCATGGCGGCTTCCACCCTCCACTTT. It translates to CASMAASTLHF. The gene calls are TRBV6-1 and TRBJ1-6; D is ambiguous. V was clipped by 7 bases and J by 14 bases, with 12 bases between them. CDR1 is MNHNS and CDR2 is SASEGT in the germline V gene. The CDR3 extends over 11 amino acids.

The J gene is TRBJ2-7, the V gene TRBV3-1, with unresolved D. V was clipped by 1 base and J by 4 bases, with 8 bases between them. The CDR3 length is 13 residues. Germline CDR1 is LGHDT and CDR2 is YNNKEL (reference sequence). The CDR3 sequence is CASSQGLGYEQYF. CDR3 DNA sequence: TGTGCCAGCAGCCAAGGGCTTGGGTACGAGCAGTACTTC.

Note on this clonotype: In this CDR3 the conserved last residue, phenylalanine or tryptophan, is missing, so a read error is likely. This rearrangement joins TRBV5-8 to TRBJ1-5, with unresolved D. The CDR3 totals 17 residues. CDR1 is SGHTS and CDR2 is YDEGEE in the germline V gene. The V end lost 0 bases, the J end lost 2 bases, and 15 bases lay between the germline ends. CDR3 nucleotide sequence: TGTGCCAGCAGCTTGGGCACCCTTACGTGGGGCAATCAGCCCCAGCATTCT. Amino acids: CASSLGTLTWGNQPQHS.

This clonotype turned up a few times. J is TRBJ2-3 and V is TRBV12-3 or TRBV12-4; D gene ambiguous. This CDR3 spans 15 amino acids. V was cut by 6 bases and J by 0 bases, with 13 bases left in between. The CDR3 loop is CASSRADLSTDTQYF. The CDR3 nucleotides are TGTGCCAGCAGCCGGGCGGACCTCAGCACAGATACGCAGTATTTT.

V gene TRBV4-1 combines with J gene TRBJ1-5; 7 bases are shared with TRBD1. J gave up 4 bases and V 5 bases, and 8 bases lay outside the gene matches. Looked up from germline, CDR1 is MGHRA and CDR2 is YSYEKL. This CDR3 has 15 amino acids. The CDR3 DNA follows: TGCGCCAGCAGCTACCGGGACAGTGGGAATCAGCCCCAGCATTTT. Its translation is CASSYRDSGNQPQHF.

This clonotype turned up a few times. V is TRBV27 and J is TRBJ2-1; D could derive from TRBD1 or TRBD2 (5 bases each). V was pared by 8 bases and J by 0 bases, with 11 bases between. CDR3 size: 14 residues. Germline loops: CDR1 MNHEY, CDR2 SMNVEV (reference sequence). CDR3 coding DNA: TGTGCCAGCGGGACGGTCAGCTCCTACAATGAGCAGTTCTTC. Translated: CASGTVSSYNEQFF.

Ten or more counts support this clonotype. In nucleotides, the CDR3 is TGTGCCAGCAGCCCCAGATCCAATGAGCAGTTCTTC. Translation gives CASSPRSNEQFF. The rearrangement joins TRBV7-8 to TRBJ2-1; D unresolved. Germline V gene lookup returns CDR1 SGHVS and CDR2 FQNEAQ. The CDR3 is made up of 12 amino acids. Deletions cut 5 bases from V and 6 bases from J, with 8 bases between.

This clonotype was seen ten or more times. The chain combines TRBV7-9 with TRBJ2-7, with 11 bases aligning to TRBD2. Unmatched junction bases numbered 3, after V lost 3 bases and J lost 5 bases. This CDR3 is built from 14 residues. CDR1 is SEHNR, CDR2 FQNEAQ, per germline (reference sequence). CDR3 in DNA: TGTGCCAGCAGCTTGACTAGCGGGACCCACGAGCAGTACTTC. This sequence encodes CASSLTSGTHEQYF.

The rearrangement joins TRBV20-1 to TRBJ2-1; D gene unclear. The CDR3 runs to 15 residues. Per the germline V gene, CDR1 is DFQATT and CDR2 is SNEGSKA (reference sequence). Trimming shortened V by 3 bases and J by 0 bases, and 12 bases separated the two germline ends. CDR3 bases: TGCAGTGCTAGTGGTCTGCAAATCTCCTACAATGAGCAGTTCTTC. This encodes CSASGLQISYNEQFF.

This clonotype appeared a few times. This sequence joins TRBV6-2 or TRBV6-3 and TRBJ2-4; perhaps TRBD2 as D (7 bases). With 10 bases removed from V and 9 bases from J, the gap between germline ends came to 19 bases. CDR3 length: 13 residues. CDR1 MNHEY and CDR2 SVGEGT come from the germline V gene. Here the CDR3 reads CATSTQGGGIQYF. The CDR3 DNA sequence: TGTGCCACCTCGACTCAGGGAGGGGGCATTCAGTACTTC.

Ten or more counts support this clonotype. The chain has TRBV20-1 and TRBJ1-5, with no clear D. This CDR3 contains 13 residues. V was pared by 7 bases and J by 0 bases, with 10 bases between. Germline CDR1 is DFQATT and CDR2 is SNEGSKA (reference sequence). The CDR3 DNA reads as TGCAGTGGAACGGAGAATAGCAATCAGCCCCAGCATTTT. Protein product: CSGTENSNQPQHF.

On this clonotype itself: A much larger clone is a single base away; this may be a read error. This sequence joins TRBV6-1 and TRBJ2-3; D may be TRBD2 (5 bases). CDR3 length: 14 residues. The V gene's germline CDR1 is MNHNS and CDR2 SASEGT. The V end was cut by 2 bases, the J end by 5 bases, with 11 bases between. The CDR3 bases are TGTGCCAGCAGTGAAAGCGGACGCATAGATACGCAGTATTTT. Translated, it gives CASSESGRIDTQYF.

This clonotype appeared many times. The rearrangement joins TRBV6-1 to TRBJ2-2; 7 bases map to TRBD1. Germline V CDR1 and CDR2: MNHNS, SASEGT. The junction had 12 bases not matched to a gene; V was cut back by 7 bases and J by 7 bases. The CDR3 consists of 15 residues. The CDR3 sequence: CASTEGAGEYGELFF. The CDR3 bases are TGTGCCAGCACCGAGGGGGCAGGGGAATACGGGGAGCTGTTTTTT.

V and J are TRBV6-5 and TRBJ2-7, with TRBD2 as a possible D gene (6 bases). Germline V gene data show CDR1 as MNHEY and CDR2 as SVGAGI. Between the trimmed V and J ends, which lost 4 bases and 4 bases, there was a span of 14 bases. CDR3 size: 14 residues. CDR3 in amino acids: CASSSTSGRYEQYF. The CDR3 DNA sequence: TGTGCCAGCAGTTCAACATCAGGGAGGTACGAGCAGTACTTC.

This clonotype was recorded many times. The chain recombines TRBV2 with TRBJ2-1; D is undetermined. V was shortened by 7 bases and J by 0 bases, with 13 bases between the two germline ends. Germline-derived CDR1 and CDR2 are SNHLY and FYNNEI. This CDR3 spans 15 amino acids. The CDR3 loop is CASKLELLSYNEQFF. The CDR3 nucleotides read TGTGCCAGCAAGTTGGAGCTTCTCTCCTACAATGAGCAGTTCTTC.

This clonotype showed up many times. The chain links TRBV6-2 or TRBV6-3 to TRBJ2-1; D uncertain. V was cut by 7 bases and J by 7 bases, with 11 bases left in between. CDR1 is MNHEY, CDR2 SVGEGT, per germline. The CDR3 has 12 residues. DNA of the CDR3: TGTGCCAGCACAGGTTTTAGAAATGAGCAGTTCTTC. Translated: CASTGFRNEQFF.

The chain uses TRBV20-1 and TRBJ2-4; D may match TRBD1 or TRBD2 (6 bases each). Trimming shortened V by 6 bases and J by 1 base, and 13 bases separated the two germline ends. CDR1 is DFQATT, CDR2 SNEGSKA, per germline (reference sequence). This CDR3 is built from 14 residues. Here the CDR3 reads CSAAGEVAKNIQYF. The CDR3 nucleotides read TGCAGTGCCGCAGGGGAGGTTGCCAAAAACATTCAGTACTTC.

This clonotype was seen ten or more times. The chain employs TRBV20-1 and TRBJ1-3; D is unclear. V shed 0 bases and J shed 6 bases, with 3 bases lying between them. CDR1 is DFQATT, CDR2 SNEGSKA, per germline (reference sequence). The CDR3 totals 11 residues. The CDR3 is CSARDSNTIYF. CDR3 nucleotide sequence: TGCAGTGCTAGAGATTCAAACACCATATATTTT.